The next 27 T cell receptor beta chains were all read from a single sample in a study of T cell responses to AZD1222 COVID-19 vaccine. The protocol was immunoSEQ multiplex PCR, while the TCRdb copy is restricted to in-frame clones and leaves out a portion. Here the sample spans about 110,000 clones, around 90% being singletons. Sequenced material: peripheral blood, taken on day 0 of AZD1222 vaccination. Receptors were obtained from an adult in good health.

The chain joins TRBV28 to TRBJ1-1; maybe TRBD1 (5 bases). Deletions cut 6 bases from V and 4 bases from J, with 18 bases between. Germline assignment: CDR1 MDHEN and CDR2 SYDVKM. The CDR3 runs 15 residues. In DNA form, the CDR3 reads TGTGCCAGCAGAGCCACCCCCCAGGGCTCCACTGAAGCTTTCTTT. This encodes CASRATPQGSTEAFF. Using reference TRBV28 and TRBJ1-1 for the parts outside the CDR3, the full variable domain is DVKVTQSSRYLVKRTGEKVFLECVQDMDHENMFWYRQDPGLGLRLIYFSYDVKMKEKGDIPEGYSVSREKKERFSLILESASTNQTSMYLCASRATPQGSTEAFFGQGTRLTVV.

The chain employs TRBV10-3 and TRBJ2-7; D is unresolved. There are 17 residues in the CDR3. Germline CDR1 and CDR2: ENHRY and SYGVKD. Trimming cost V 2 bases and J 6 bases, with 23 bases left between them. The CDR3 coding sequence is TGTGCCATCAGTGAGAGAGGCGGACGTCAGGCACCCGGCGAGCAGTACTTC. This translates into CAISERGGRQAPGEQYF.

This rearrangement joins TRBV5-1 to TRBJ2-7; no firm D call. This CDR3 region has 12 residues. V was shortened by 4 bases and J by 4 bases, with 9 bases between the two germline ends. CDR1 and CDR2 from the germline V gene are SGHRS and YFSETQ. The CDR3 protein is CASSGDGYEQYF. In DNA, the CDR3 is TGCGCCAGCAGCGGCGACGGATACGAGCAGTACTTC.

The chain uses TRBV10-1 and TRBJ1-2; 7 nucleotides line up with TRBD1. The CDR3 consists of 13 residues. V was pared by 8 bases and J by 3 bases, with 6 bases of the junction left unmatched. Per germline, CDR1 WNHNN and CDR2 SYGVQD (reference sequence). The CDR3 nucleotides read TGCGCCAGCGGTCCAGGGGGTGACTATGGCTACACCTTC. Translation: CASGPGGDYGYTF.

This chain joins TRBV3-1 (or the pseudogene TRBV3-2) and TRBJ1-5; D remains ambiguous. CDR3 length: 15 residues. Per germline, CDR1 LGHDT and CDR2 YNNKEL (reference sequence). V was cut by 1 base and J by 7 bases, with 14 bases left in between. The CDR3 here is CASSQGEVGWQPQHF. CDR3 DNA: TGTGCCAGCAGCCAAGGGGAAGTGGGGTGGCAGCCCCAGCATTTT.

V and J are TRBV3-1 (or the pseudogene TRBV3-2) and TRBJ2-7; 10 nucleotides match TRBD2. The length of the CDR3 is 17 residues. V was pared by 1 base and J by 3 bases, with 9 bases of the junction left unmatched. Germline values: CDR1 LGHDT, CDR2 YNNKEL (reference sequence). Here the CDR3 DNA reads TGTGCCAGCAGCCAAGTGTGGGCTAGCGGGGGTGTCTACGAGCAGTACTTC. Protein product: CASSQVWASGGVYEQYF.

The chain links TRBV28 to TRBJ1-2, with 7 bases aligning to TRBD1. V lost 7 bases and J lost 2; bases outside the gene matches: 10. Germline CDR1 and CDR2: MDHEN and SYDVKM. The CDR3 loop spans 15 amino acids. CDR3 coding DNA: TGTGCCAGCAACAGTCGGGGACAGCGAAACTATGGCTACACCTTC. This codes for CASNSRGQRNYGYTF.

The J gene is TRBJ1-3, the V gene TRBV28; D is possibly TRBD1 (5 bases). The CDR3 is 16 amino acids. Germline values: CDR1 MDHEN, CDR2 SYDVKM. The ends were cut back, 6 bases at V and 0 bases at J, with 15 bases in the middle. CDR3: CASSQRGSYSGNTIYF. The CDR3 DNA reads TGTGCCAGCAGCCAGCGGGGGTCCTACTCTGGAAACACCATATATTTT.

This clone has more than one count but fewer than ten. This rearrangement joins TRBV6-5 to TRBJ1-2; D may be TRBD1 (5 bases). With 4 bases removed from V and 4 bases from J, the gap between germline ends came to 13 bases. The germline gives CDR1 MNHEY, CDR2 SVGAGI. The CDR3 has 14 amino acids. CDR3 sequence (DNA): TGTGCCAGCAGTTCCTCGGGGGGTTCCTATGGCTACACCTTC. Protein sequence: CASSSSGGSYGYTF.

The chain recombines TRBV6-1 with TRBJ2-1; tentatively, D is TRBD2 (8 bases). The germline gives CDR1 MNHNS, CDR2 SASEGT. The V end lost 0 bases, the J end lost 7 bases, and 19 bases lay between the germline ends. This CDR3 comprises 17 residues. The CDR3 bases are TGTGCCAGCAGTGAAGCCTCGACAGGGACTAGGGGGAATGAGCAGTTCTTC. Protein product: CASSEASTGTRGNEQFF.

The CDR3 here is CASSPFRFGYTF. The CDR3 DNA reads as TGTGCCAGCAGCCCTTTCCGGTTTGGCTACACCTTC. The chain couples TRBV7-2 to TRBJ1-2, with D uncertain. V was shortened by 5 bases and J by 7 bases, with 11 bases between the two germline ends. CDR3 length: 12 amino acids. Germline V gene lookup returns CDR1 SGHTA and CDR2 FQGNSA.

V and J are TRBV15 and TRBJ2-1; TRBD2 might be the D (6 bases). There are 13 residues in the CDR3. The germline V gene has CDR1 LNHNV and CDR2 YYDKDF (reference sequence). Trimming took off 0 bases at V and 7 bases at J, with 7 bases between the two ends. CDR3 nucleotides: TGTGCCACCAGCAGAGATCGGGGGAATGAGCAGTTCTTC. This sequence encodes CATSRDRGNEQFF.

The chain uses TRBV3-1 (or the pseudogene TRBV3-2) and TRBJ2-2, with 7 positions matching TRBD1. CDR3 length: 19 amino acids. Trimming removed 2 bases from V and 7 bases from J; junction bases left unmatched: 19. From germline, CDR1 is LGHDT and CDR2 YNNKEL (reference sequence). CDR3 nucleotide sequence: TGTGCCAGCAGCCAATTCGTCCCCGCTAGGGGGCGTAGGGTCGGGGAGCTGTTTTTT. Protein: CASSQFVPARGRRVGELFF.

The rearrangement uses TRBV6-1 and TRBJ1-6; TRBD1 aligns across 7 bases. The germline CDR1 and CDR2 sequences are MNHNS and SASEGT. The CDR3 has 17 residues. The V segment lost 3 bases and the J segment 8 bases; nucleotides outside the gene matches: 13. CDR3 in amino acids: CASSDLAIRQGDSPLHF. CDR3 sequence (DNA): TGTGCCAGCAGTGACTTAGCTATAAGACAGGGCGATTCACCCCTCCACTTT.

This clone was recorded a few times. The genes are TRBV5-1 and TRBJ1-1, with D possibly matching TRBD1 (5 bases). Per germline, CDR1 SGHRS and CDR2 YFSETQ. V was cut by 3 bases and J by 4 bases, with 13 bases left in between. The CDR3 is 14 amino acids. The CDR3 DNA reads as TGCGCCAGCAGCTCGGGGACGGAAGGCACTGAAGCTTTCTTT. Residues: CASSSGTEGTEAFF.

The rearrangement links TRBV6-1 to TRBJ2-7; perhaps D is TRBD1 or TRBD2 (6 bases each). Per the germline V gene, CDR1 is MNHNS and CDR2 is SASEGT. The CDR3 contains 15 residues. Trimming removed 3 bases from V and 3 bases from J, with 15 bases in between. In nucleotides, the CDR3 is TGTGCCAGCAGTGATCCGACAGGAGGGTTCTACGAGCAGTACTTC. Its translation: CASSDPTGGFYEQYF.

The chain employs TRBV19 and TRBJ2-1, with a weak D call TRBD2 (5 bases). Trimming took off 5 bases at V and 2 bases at J, with 13 bases between the two ends. This CDR3 spans 15 amino acids. Germline lookup yields CDR1 LNHDA and CDR2 SQIVND (reference sequence). The CDR3 sequence: CASSSSGVAYNEQFF. The CDR3 coding sequence is TGTGCCAGTAGTTCCTCCGGGGTTGCCTACAATGAGCAGTTCTTC.

CDR3 nucleotide sequence: TGTGCCAGCAGGATCGGACAGGGGAACACTGAAGCTTTCTTT. Translation gives CASRIGQGNTEAFF. This sequence joins TRBV2 and TRBJ1-1, with 8 bases that match TRBD1. J gave up 1 base and V 6 bases, and 4 bases lay outside the gene matches. The CDR3 is 14 amino acids. CDR1 is SNHLY and CDR2 is FYNNEI in the germline V gene.

The J gene is TRBJ1-6, the V gene TRBV27; D unclear. From germline, CDR1 is MNHEY and CDR2 SMNVEV (reference sequence). Trimming shortened V by 2 bases and J by 6 bases, and 14 bases separated the two germline ends. CDR3 length: 16 residues. The CDR3 is CASSLTGSSSNSPLHF. The CDR3 coding sequence is TGTGCCAGCAGTTTAACGGGGAGTAGCAGTAATTCACCCCTCCACTTT.

This clone was picked up one time. V gene TRBV29-1 combines with J gene TRBJ1-1; D remains unclear. V dropped 7 bases and J dropped 2 bases, with 17 bases sitting between them. CDR3 length: 14 residues. The germline CDR1 and CDR2 sequences are SQVTM and ANQGSEA. CDR3 bases: TGCAGCGCCCGCCCGCCGGGAGAAAACACTGAAGCTTTCTTT. This gives the protein CSARPPGENTEAFF.

V gene TRBV5-1 combines with J gene TRBJ2-7; D possibly uses TRBD1 or TRBD2 (5 bases each). Germline assignment: CDR1 SGHRS and CDR2 YFSETQ. CDR3 length equals 15 residues. Trimming left V 4 bases short and J 3 bases short, with 17 bases between. The CDR3 region has the DNA TGCGCCAGCAGCGTCACGGGGCAGTACTACTACGAGCAGTACTTC. Protein sequence: CASSVTGQYYYEQYF.

This clone occurred once. In the same sample, other DNA sequences code for this CDR3. This sequence joins TRBV7-9 and TRBJ2-3; no clear D gene. There are 12 residues in the CDR3. CDR1 is SEHNR, CDR2 FQNEAQ, per germline (reference sequence). Trimming left V 5 bases short and J 2 bases short, with 5 bases between. The CDR3 DNA reads as TGTGCCAGCAGCCCAAACACAGATACGCAGTATTTT. This translates into CASSPNTDTQYF. Full variable domain (outside the CDR3, taken from reference TRBV7-9 and TRBJ2-3): DTGVSQNPRHKITKRGQNVTFRCDPISEHNRLYWYRQTLGQGPEFLTYFQNEAQLEKSRLLSDRFSAERPKGSFSTLEIQRTEQGDSAMYLCASSPNTDTQYFGPGTRLTVL.

The chain uses TRBV5-1 and TRBJ1-3; D is unresolved. The ends were cut back, 10 bases at V and 0 bases at J, with 5 bases in the middle. This CDR3 comprises 11 residues. Germline V gene sequence: CDR1 SGHRS, CDR2 YFSETQ. CDR3 DNA sequence: TGCGCCGCGTGCTCTGGAAACACCATATATTTT. Amino acids: CAACSGNTIYF.

The count of this clone is one. The CDR3 DNA sequence: TGCAGCTACACCGGGACAGCGGGTGAAAAACTGTTTTTT. Translation: CSYTGTAGEKLFF. This chain links TRBV29-1 with TRBJ1-4, with 7 bases fitting TRBD1. The CDR3 runs 13 residues. The ends lost 8 bases at V and 7 bases at J; junction bases unmatched: 10. Per the germline V gene, CDR1 is SQVTM and CDR2 is ANQGSEA.

The chain employs TRBV6-5 and TRBJ2-7, with 7 bases that match TRBD1. CDR1 is MNHEY, CDR2 SVGAGI, per germline. The CDR3 has 13 residues. The V segment lost 7 bases and the J segment 2 bases; nucleotides outside the gene matches: 5. In DNA form, the CDR3 reads TGTGCCAGCAACGACAGGGTGGCCTACGAGCAGTACTTC. Protein product: CASNDRVAYEQYF.

The chain recombines TRBV6-5 with TRBJ1-1, with no clear D. Deletions cut 6 bases from V and 12 bases from J, with 23 bases between. Germline CDR1 and CDR2: MNHEY and SVGAGI. This CDR3 is 14 amino acids long. CDR3: CASRSGTVTPTPFF. As DNA, the CDR3 is TGTGCCAGCAGGTCTGGAACGGTCACACCGACCCCTTTCTTT.

The chain links TRBV23-1 to TRBJ1-2; no definite D call. TRBV23-1 is sorted into the ORF group, with uncertain function. Trimming took off 0 bases at V and 1 base at J, with 21 bases between the two ends. This CDR3 is built from 19 residues. The chain's CDR3 is CASSQSGWRIPSFNYGYTF. DNA of the CDR3: TGCGCCAGCAGTCAATCGGGCTGGCGGATACCCTCGTTTAACTATGGCTACACCTTC.